The source of this T cell receptor (beta chain) is a study of Ad26.COV2.S vaccination and SARS-CoV-2 variants. Regarding treatment: around 19 received Ad26.COV2.S at low or high dose, single or two shots; 5 received placebo; per-sample allocation not given. Each sample was drawn 63 days after the first injection (of vaccine or placebo). Repertoires were generated with immunoSEQ multiplex PCR, while TCRdb's copy carries only in-frame clones and drops some. Of roughly 460,000 clones listed, around 89% were seen once; the top ten hold about 1.5%. The V gene end was trimmed by 4 bases and the J gene end by 0 bases; junction bases not matched to a gene: 6. Germline V lookup: CDR1 MNHEY, CDR2 SMNVEV (reference sequence). This CDR3 contains 15 residues.

Sequencing used peripheral blood, obtained in a trial of Ad26.COV2.S vaccine versus placebo. The sequence derives from a person between 18 and 60 years old who received the Ad26.COV2.S COVID-19 vaccine or a placebo. V is TRBV27 and J is TRBJ2-7, with TRBD1 matching 7 bases. CDR3 bases: TGTGCCAGCAGTTCCCCCGGGACAGCCTCCTACGAGCAGTACTTC. It encodes CASSSPGTASYEQYF.